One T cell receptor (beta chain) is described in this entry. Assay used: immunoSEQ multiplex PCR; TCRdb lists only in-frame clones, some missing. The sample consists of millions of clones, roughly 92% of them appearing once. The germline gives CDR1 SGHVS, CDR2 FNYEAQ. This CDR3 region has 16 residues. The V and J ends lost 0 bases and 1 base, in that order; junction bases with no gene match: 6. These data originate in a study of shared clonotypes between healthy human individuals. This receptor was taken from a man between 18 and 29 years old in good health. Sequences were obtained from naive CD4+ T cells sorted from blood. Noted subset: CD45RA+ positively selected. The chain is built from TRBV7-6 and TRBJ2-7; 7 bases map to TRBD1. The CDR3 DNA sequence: TGTGCCAGCAGCTTAGCGCCTGCAGGGGGTTCCTACGAGCAGTACTTC. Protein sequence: CASSLAPAGGSYEQYF.